This passage covers 2 T cell receptor beta chains from one sample sequenced in a study of blood T cells in healthy people across ages. Alongside a J-beta primer mix, a sample-barcoded 5' primer served in a second PCR lasting about 7 to 12 cycles. TCRdb re-called the 5' RACE reads with MiXCR, one entry per CDR3 protein. The data contain approximately 1,100,000 distinct CDR3 sequences, 40% to 50% of them seen just once; the ten biggest clones take up under 20%. Source material: blood. Receptors originate from a woman aged 55-69 years in good health.

This clonotype was seen at least ten times. The CDR3 protein is CASSWTDYEQYF. The CDR3 DNA reads TGTGCCAGCAGTTGGACGGACTACGAGCAGTACTTC. V usage is TRBV12-3 or TRBV12-4 and J usage is TRBJ2-7; D gene unclear. CDR3 size: 12 residues. V gave up 4 bases and J gave up 3 bases, with 7 bases separating them.

This clonotype was recorded a few times. CDR3 loop: CSAEGQGQETQYF. In nucleotides, the CDR3 is TGCAGTGCCGAGGGACAGGGCCAAGAGACCCAGTACTTC. The chain has TRBV20-1 and TRBJ2-5; 9 bases are a match to TRBD1. The length of the CDR3 is 13 residues. Trimming at V came to 6 bases and at J to 1 base, leaving 3 bases not matched to a gene. Germline V gives CDR1 DFQATT, CDR2 SNEGSKA (reference sequence).